Following are 13 T cell receptor beta chains from one sample sequenced in a study of cytomegalovirus exposure and HLA in healthy donors. Method: immunoSEQ multiplex PCR; TCRdb's copy keeps in-frame clones and lacks some. Here the sample spans 90,000 or so clones, around 85% being singletons. The sample taken for sequencing was PBMCs. All receptors come from a man younger than 35 in good health and CMV-seropositive.

CDR3 sequence (DNA): TGTGCCAGCCGAGGACAGCAGCATCAGCCCCAGCATTTT. This codes for CASRGQQHQPQHF. The chain couples TRBV6-9 to TRBJ1-5; D possibly corresponds to TRBD1 (6 bases). The CDR3 totals 13 residues. The germline V gene encodes CDR1 MNHGY and CDR2 SVAAGI. Trimming took off 8 bases at V and 5 bases at J, with 13 bases between the two ends.

The J gene is TRBJ2-1, the V gene TRBV13; 9 nucleotides align to TRBD2. The V gene's germline CDR1 is PRHDT and CDR2 FYEKMQ (reference sequence). Trimming at V came to 4 bases and at J to 8 bases, leaving 15 bases not matched to a gene. This CDR3 spans 17 amino acids. CDR3 loop: CASSSERWPSGNYEQFF. Written as DNA, the CDR3 is TGTGCCAGCAGCTCCGAGAGATGGCCTAGCGGGAATTATGAGCAGTTCTTC.

The genes are TRBV5-6 and TRBJ2-1; TRBD2 agrees at 12 bases. The trim removed 3 bases at V and 14 bases at J, leaving 12 bases unmatched. Germline V gene sequence: CDR1 SGHDT, CDR2 YYEEEE. The CDR3 consists of 15 residues. The CDR3 here is CASSSQETSGRRKFF. The DNA of the CDR3 is TGTGCCAGCAGCTCCCAGGAGACTAGCGGGAGAAGGAAGTTCTTC.

The J gene is TRBJ2-7, the V gene TRBV4-2; a possible D gene is TRBD1 (5 bases). Trimming cost V 1 base and J 0 bases, with 7 bases left between them. Germline loops: CDR1 LGHNA, CDR2 YNFKEQ. The CDR3 sequence is 14 residues long. This CDR3 reads CASSQGRDSYEQYF. The DNA for the CDR3 is TGTGCCAGCAGCCAAGGCAGGGACTCCTACGAGCAGTACTTC.

V usage is TRBV12-5 and J usage is TRBJ1-2; D not certain. V lost 7 bases and J lost 9, with 12 bases in between. The CDR3 has 11 residues. Per germline, CDR1 LGHNT and CDR2 FRNRAP. The CDR3 bases are TGTGCTAGTGAAAAGCCTCATTGCTACACCTTC. Its protein product is CASEKPHCYTF.

This clone appeared once. This chain uses TRBV5-1 with TRBJ2-5; D may be TRBD2 (6 bases). The ends were cut back, 5 bases at V and 4 bases at J, with 9 bases in the middle. CDR3 length equals 12 residues. The germline V gene has CDR1 SGHRS and CDR2 YFSETQ. The CDR3 DNA follows: TGCGCCAGCAGACTGGAGGGAGAGACCCAGTACTTC. This translates into CASRLEGETQYF.

The J gene is TRBJ1-3, the V gene TRBV14; D gene unclear. V lost 9 bases to trimming and J lost 0 bases, with 9 bases between them. CDR1 SGHDN and CDR2 FVKESK come from the germline V gene. The CDR3 loop spans 13 amino acids. The DNA for the CDR3 is TGTGCCAGTCAGGTTTACTCTGGAAACACCATATATTTT. Protein product: CASQVYSGNTIYF.

The chain is built from TRBV5-1 and TRBJ2-4; 7 nucleotides align to TRBD2. This CDR3 contains 16 residues. In germline, CDR1 is SGHRS, CDR2 YFSETQ. V lost 0 bases, J lost 1 base, and 4 bases stayed unmatched. The CDR3 sequence: CASSLGLAGAKNIQYF. The CDR3 bases are TGCGCCAGCAGCTTGGGACTAGCAGGGGCCAAAAACATTCAGTACTTC.

This clone was detected only a few times. The gene calls are TRBV19 and TRBJ1-2; 7 nucleotides align to TRBD1. Germline V gene data show CDR1 as LNHDA and CDR2 as SQIVND (reference sequence). The V segment lost 3 bases and the J segment 9 bases; nucleotides outside the gene matches: 10. The CDR3 runs to 14 residues. The CDR3 reads CASSMQQGSERYTF. In nucleotides, the CDR3 is TGTGCCAGTAGTATGCAACAGGGGTCAGAACGCTACACCTTC. Filled out from reference TRBV19 and TRBJ1-2, the complete variable domain reads DGGITQSPKYLFRKEGQNVTLSCEQNLNHDAMYWYRQDPGQGLRLIYYSQIVNDFQKGDIAEGYSVSREKKESFPLTVTSAQKNPTAFYLCASSMQQGSERYTFGSGTRLTVV.

This CDR3 reads CASSPGTSGSSGDTQYF. The DNA of the CDR3 is TGTGCCAGCTCACCTGGGACTAGCGGGAGTTCTGGGGATACGCAGTATTTT. V is TRBV18 and J is TRBJ2-3; the match to TRBD2 covers 14 bases. Germline V gives CDR1 KGHSH, CDR2 LQKENI. This CDR3 is built from 17 residues. The ends lost 3 bases at V and 6 bases at J; junction bases unmatched: 8.

The chain recombines TRBV30 with TRBJ2-1, with 8 positions matching TRBD1. The CDR3 loop spans 14 amino acids. Germline V CDR1 and CDR2: GTSNPN, SVGIG (reference sequence). J was trimmed by 8 bases and V by 4 bases; bases with no gene match: 10. The CDR3: CAWTRTGTSDEQFF. The CDR3 bases are TGTGCCTGGACTAGGACAGGGACATCCGATGAGCAGTTCTTC.

The rearrangement uses TRBV10-3 and TRBJ2-1; 8 bases align to TRBD1. CDR1 is ENHRY, CDR2 SYGVKD, per germline. This CDR3 spans 11 amino acids. Trimming at V came to 8 bases and at J to 12 bases, leaving 6 bases not matched to a gene. CDR3 DNA: TGTGCCATCGGTGGAGGACAGGGGCAGTTCTTC. It specifies CAIGGGQGQFF.

The gene calls are TRBV13 and TRBJ2-7; 8 bases map to TRBD1. The V gene's germline CDR1 is PRHDT and CDR2 FYEKMQ (reference sequence). CDR3 length: 16 residues. Trimming removed 5 bases from V and 3 bases from J; junction bases left unmatched: 12. In nucleotides, the CDR3 is TGTGCCAGCAGCCCCGGACAGGGTTTTGGGTACTACGAGCAGTACGTC. This sequence encodes CASSPGQGFGYYEQYV.